The 31 T cell receptor beta chains below all came from one sample that was sequenced in a study of cytomegalovirus exposure and HLA in healthy donors (dated by TCRdb to 2017 to 2019). Library preparation employed the immunoSEQ multiplex PCR assay. A mixture of 60 forward primers for TCR Vbeta segments and 13 reverse primers for TCR Jbeta segments was used in the multiplex PCR. Sourced from immuneACCESS, this table was stored by TCRdb with only in-frame sequences that have V and J called. A share of the clones is absent; for the studies checked, an unresolved V gene accounts for under half, and the remainder has no known explanation. In all, the sample holds over 80,000 clones, and about four fifths of those were seen once. Around 3.2% of the sample belongs to the ten largest clones. Input material: PBMCs. These TCRs come from a female donor in good health and CMV-seropositive.

The chain is built from TRBV7-2 and TRBJ2-5; 8 bases match TRBD1. Germline lookup yields CDR1 SGHTA and CDR2 FQGNSA. The CDR3 extends over 15 amino acids. The V and J ends lost 5 bases and 4 bases, in that order; junction bases with no gene match: 9. CDR3 amino acids: CASSPTQGGGETQYF. CDR3 DNA: TGTGCCAGCAGCCCCACACAGGGGGGAGGAGAGACCCAGTACTTC.

In DNA form, the CDR3 reads TGTGCCAGCACACTAGCGGGGGTCACCGGGGAGCTGTTTTTT. This codes for CASTLAGVTGELFF. The chain has TRBV7-9 and TRBJ2-2; 11 bases map to TRBD2. Germline V gene sequence: CDR1 SEHNR, CDR2 FQNEAQ (reference sequence). This CDR3 has 14 residues. V shed 7 bases and J 4 bases; nucleotides not matched to a gene: 2.

This clone came up a few times. The chain has TRBV9 and TRBJ2-3; D is possibly TRBD2 (6 bases). CDR3 length: 16 residues. V lost 0 bases, J lost 2 bases, and 13 bases lay in between. CDR1 and CDR2 (germline): SGDLS, YYNGEE. CDR3 residues: CASSVAPRGDTDTQYF. The CDR3 nucleotides read TGTGCCAGCAGCGTAGCTCCGCGGGGTGACACAGATACGCAGTATTTT.

Details on this clone: An end of the junction differs from the germline gene, which may be a read error. The same CDR3 arises from other DNA sequences in this sample as well. This chain connects TRBV7-2 to TRBJ1-4, with 10 positions matching TRBD1. The CDR3 runs to 14 residues. Germline values: CDR1 SGHTA, CDR2 FQGNSA. CDR3 DNA sequence: TGCGCCAGCAGCTCGGACAGGGGGAATGAAAAACTGTTTTTT. As protein: CASSSDRGNEKLFF.

The V call is TRBV4-2, the J call TRBJ2-1; possible D gene TRBD1, 5 bases. V lost 1 base, J lost 0 bases, and 7 bases lay in between. The CDR3 runs to 15 residues. Germline V CDR1 and CDR2: LGHNA, YNFKEQ. The CDR3 DNA reads TGTGCCAGCAGCCAAGGACAGCCCTCCTACAATGAGCAGTTCTTC. This codes for CASSQGQPSYNEQFF.

The genes are TRBV30 and TRBJ1-1; 7 nucleotides agree with TRBD1. This CDR3 region has 13 residues. V gave up 0 bases and J gave up 11 bases; unmatched junction bases: 9. Germline V gene data show CDR1 as GTSNPN and CDR2 as SVGIG (reference sequence). DNA for the CDR3: TGTGCCTGGAGTGTACAGGAGGGGGCCCCCGCTTTCTTT. Amino acids: CAWSVQEGAPAFF.

The chain employs TRBV28 and TRBJ1-5, with D uncertain. This CDR3 has 14 residues. Trimming left V 5 bases short and J 8 bases short, with 16 bases between. The germline V gene encodes CDR1 MDHEN and CDR2 SYDVKM. The CDR3 DNA follows: TGTGCCAGCAGTGTCCCGGGGAGGTGGGAGCCCCAGCATTTT. It yields the protein CASSVPGRWEPQHF. The full variable domain, its missing parts supplied by reference TRBV28 and TRBJ1-5, is DVKVTQSSRYLVKRTGEKVFLECVQDMDHENMFWYRQDPGLGLRLIYFSYDVKMKEKGDIPEGYSVSREKKERFSLILESASTNQTSMYLCASSVPGRWEPQHFGDGTRLSIL.

The V call is TRBV7-2, the J call TRBJ1-1; D perhaps matches TRBD1 (5 bases). Trimming took off 1 base at V and 2 bases at J, with 11 bases between the two ends. This CDR3 region has 15 residues. Germline V gives CDR1 SGHTA, CDR2 FQGNSA. CDR3 sequence: CASSLGGGINTEAFF. The CDR3, as DNA: TGTGCCAGCAGCTTAGGGGGCGGCATAAACACTGAAGCTTTCTTT. The full variable domain, with the rest looked up from reference TRBV7-2 and TRBJ1-1, is GAGVSQSPSNKVTEKGKDVELRCDPISGHTALYWYRQSLGQGLEFLIYFQGNSAPDKSGLPSDRFSAERTGGSVSTLTIQRTQQEDSAVYLCASSLGGGINTEAFFGQGTRLTVV.

The gene calls are TRBV29-1 and TRBJ2-5, with TRBD1 as a possible D gene (5 bases). V was clipped by 6 bases and J by 4 bases, with 18 bases between them. The CDR3 totals 14 residues. CDR1 SQVTM and CDR2 ANQGSEA come from the germline V gene. CDR3 in amino acids: CSVATQGQRETQYF. The CDR3 nucleotides are TGCAGCGTCGCCACGCAGGGTCAGAGAGAGACCCAGTACTTC. The variable domain in full, with the rest retrieved from reference TRBV29-1 and TRBJ2-5, is SAVISQKPSRDICQRGTSLTIQCQVDSQVTMMFWYRQQPGQSLTLIATANQGSEATYESGFVIDKFPISRPNLTFSTLTVSNMSPEDSSIYLCSVATQGQRETQYFGPGTRLLVL.

This clone was observed a few times. This sequence joins TRBV28 and TRBJ2-1, with a possible D match to TRBD2 (5 bases). From germline, CDR1 is MDHEN and CDR2 SYDVKM. With 5 bases removed from V and 3 bases from J, the gap between germline ends came to 14 bases. The CDR3 length is 15 residues. The CDR3 protein is CASSPPGGLYNEQFF. CDR3 in DNA: TGTGCCAGCAGTCCCCCCGGAGGACTCTACAATGAGCAGTTCTTC.

The chain combines TRBV9 with TRBJ2-7; possibly TRBD2 for D (6 bases). There are 15 residues in the CDR3. The V gene lost 0 bases and the J gene lost 3 bases, with 13 bases spanning the gap. Germline lookup yields CDR1 SGDLS and CDR2 YYNGEE. This chain's CDR3 is CASSVGWGGFYEQYF. For the CDR3, the DNA is TGTGCCAGCAGCGTAGGGTGGGGAGGCTTCTACGAGCAGTACTTC.

This chain connects TRBV28 to TRBJ1-5; 9 bases map to TRBD1. The J segment lost 3 bases and the V segment lost 6 bases, leaving 6 bases of the junction unmatched. The germline V gene encodes CDR1 MDHEN and CDR2 SYDVKM. There are 15 residues in the CDR3. The CDR3 coding sequence is TGTGCCAGCAGGGGGGGACAGGGTAACAATCAGCCCCAGCATTTT. Protein sequence: CASRGGQGNNQPQHF.

The chain links TRBV5-1 to TRBJ2-3; 11 nucleotides agree with TRBD2. The CDR3 length is 15 residues. V shed 9 bases, J shed 5 bases, and the junction held 11 bases outside the gene matches. The germline V gene encodes CDR1 SGHRS and CDR2 YFSETQ. The CDR3: CATQTSGASGDTQYF. The CDR3 DNA sequence: TGCGCCACCCAGACTAGCGGGGCGAGTGGAGATACGCAGTATTTT.

V is TRBV10-3 and J is TRBJ1-1; 9 bases are shared with TRBD1. Germline CDR1 reads ENHRY; CDR2 reads SYGVKD. V lost 5 bases to trimming and J lost 0 bases; unmatched junction nucleotides: 4. The CDR3 contains 15 residues. Here the CDR3 DNA reads TGTGCCATCAGTTCACAGGGGGCCCTGAACACTGAAGCTTTCTTT. It codes for CAISSQGALNTEAFF.

This clone turned up a few times. The chain couples TRBV7-3 to TRBJ1-1; D remains unclear. CDR1 SGHTA and CDR2 FQGTGA come from the germline V gene. The CDR3 has 13 residues. V was cut by 3 bases and J by 1 base, with 6 bases left in between. The CDR3, as DNA: TGTGCCAGCAGCTTCACAGAGAACACTGAAGCTTTCTTT. Its translation: CASSFTENTEAFF. Full variable domain (rest looked up from reference TRBV7-3 and TRBJ1-1): GAGVSQTPSNKVTEKGKYVELRCDPISGHTALYWYRQSLGQGPEFLIYFQGTGAADDSGLPNDRFFAVRPEGSVSTLKIQRTERGDSAVYLCASSFTENTEAFFGQGTRLTVV.

This clone was counted between two and nine times. V usage is TRBV27 and J usage is TRBJ2-5, with a tentative D call TRBD1 (5 bases). From germline, CDR1 is MNHEY and CDR2 SMNVEV (reference sequence). Trimming shortened V by 7 bases and J by 5 bases, and 17 bases separated the two germline ends. The CDR3 has 14 residues. The CDR3 here is CASIQTVHCETQYF. The CDR3 DNA sequence: TGTGCCAGCATCCAGACAGTTCACTGCGAGACCCAGTACTTC.

The J gene is TRBJ1-4, the V gene TRBV30; tentatively, D is TRBD1 (5 bases). The V end was cut by 0 bases, the J end by 6 bases, with 14 bases between. Germline V gene data show CDR1 as GTSNPN and CDR2 as SVGIG (reference sequence). There are 15 residues in the CDR3. The CDR3 DNA reads as TGTGCCTGGAGTGTACGGAGGGGCAGAGATGAAAAACTGTTTTTT. Protein product: CAWSVRRGRDEKLFF.

V gene TRBV2 combines with J gene TRBJ2-2; TRBD1 might be the D (6 bases). CDR1 and CDR2 (germline): SNHLY, FYNNEI. The length of the CDR3 is 14 residues. The V gene lost 8 bases and the J gene lost 1 base, with 11 bases spanning the gap. As DNA, the CDR3 is TGTGCCAGCGGAGAGACAGGGAACACCGGGGAGCTGTTTTTT. It yields the protein CASGETGNTGELFF.

The CDR3 nucleotides are TGTGCCAGCAGTGCGACAGCCGGGACAGAGCAGTACTTC. This sequence encodes CASSATAGTEQYF. The chain joins TRBV14 to TRBJ2-7; D possibly corresponds to TRBD1 (6 bases). Germline lookup yields CDR1 SGHDN and CDR2 FVKESK. CDR3 size: 13 residues. Trimming took off 6 bases at V and 7 bases at J, with 16 bases between the two ends.

The CDR3 sequence: CASSLAAYNEQFF. In DNA, the CDR3 is TGTGCCAGCAGCCTCGCGGCCTACAATGAGCAGTTCTTC. The rearrangement uses TRBV9 and TRBJ2-1; D not certain. This CDR3 has 13 amino acids. Per germline, CDR1 SGDLS and CDR2 YYNGEE. With 4 bases removed from V and 2 bases from J, the gap between germline ends came to 7 bases.

J is TRBJ2-1 and V is TRBV7-2, with D possibly matching TRBD1 (7 bases). V lost 1 base and J 2 bases, leaving 15 bases between the germline ends. This CDR3 spans 17 amino acids. CDR1 and CDR2 from the germline V gene are SGHTA and FQGNSA. This CDR3 is CASSLGRGLGAYNEQFF. The CDR3 DNA reads TGTGCCAGCAGCTTAGGGAGGGGGCTTGGCGCCTACAATGAGCAGTTCTTC.

This chain links TRBV4-2 with TRBJ2-1; 10 bases fit TRBD2. With 0 bases clipped from V and 8 bases from J, the junction kept 4 bases outside the gene matches. This CDR3 comprises 15 residues. Germline assignment: CDR1 LGHNA and CDR2 YNFKEQ. This chain's CDR3 is CASSQDRLAGDEQFF. The CDR3 DNA sequence: TGTGCCAGCAGCCAAGATCGGCTAGCGGGAGATGAGCAGTTCTTC.

The V call is TRBV28, the J call TRBJ1-2; 9 bases align to TRBD1. Germline V gene data show CDR1 as MDHEN and CDR2 as SYDVKM. This CDR3 region has 15 residues. V was clipped by 2 bases and J by 4 bases; unmatched bases: 5. CDR3 bases: TGTGCCAGCAGTTTAAGGGGACAGGGTCCCTATGGCTACACCTTC. It yields the protein CASSLRGQGPYGYTF.

The gene calls are TRBV6-5 and TRBJ2-7; D might be TRBD2 (5 bases). Germline lookup yields CDR1 MNHEY and CDR2 SVGAGI. The length of the CDR3 is 11 residues. Trimming cost V 11 bases and J 3 bases, with 11 bases left between them. CDR3 sequence: CAAARGYEQYF. Here the CDR3 DNA reads TGTGCCGCAGCTCGGGGCTACGAGCAGTACTTC.

This clone was counted a single time. Other DNA sequences in the same sample also yield this CDR3. This chain joins TRBV7-8 and TRBJ2-7, with 7 bases fitting TRBD1. Germline-derived CDR1 and CDR2 are SGHVS and FQNEAQ. This CDR3 comprises 14 residues. Trimming cost V 0 bases and J 3 bases; bases outside gene matches: 2. CDR3 residues: CASSLAGQLYEQYF. In DNA form, the CDR3 reads TGTGCCAGCAGCTTAGCGGGACAGCTCTACGAGCAGTACTTC.

This clone was seen a few times. The chain recombines TRBV7-8 with TRBJ1-6, with 9 bases identical to TRBD1. The junction had 14 bases not matched to a gene; V was cut back by 5 bases and J by 9 bases. The germline gives CDR1 SGHVS, CDR2 FQNEAQ. This CDR3 is built from 17 residues. The CDR3 protein is CASSLPGQGRRSSPLHF. Here the CDR3 DNA reads TGTGCCAGCAGCCTACCGGGACAGGGCCGAAGGAGTTCACCCCTCCACTTT.

The CDR3 spells CAWSVRDQPQHF. As DNA, the CDR3 is TGTGCCTGGAGTGTACGGGATCAGCCCCAGCATTTT. The rearrangement links TRBV30 to TRBJ1-5; no definite D call. CDR3 length: 12 amino acids. The germline CDR1 and CDR2 sequences are GTSNPN and SVGIG (reference sequence). Trimming left V 0 bases short and J 5 bases short, with 5 bases between.

The CDR3 bases are TGTGCCAGCAGCTCCAGCGGGGGGGGCACAGATACGCAGTATTTT. Residues: CASSSSGGGTDTQYF. The J gene is TRBJ2-3, the V gene TRBV7-3; 10 bases agree with TRBD2. The length of the CDR3 is 15 residues. J was trimmed by 1 base and V by 4 bases; bases with no gene match: 2. CDR1 and CDR2 from the germline V gene are SGHTA and FQGTGA.

The chain links TRBV2 to TRBJ2-1; unclear D gene. The germline gives CDR1 SNHLY, CDR2 FYNNEI. The CDR3 has 11 residues. The ends were cut back, 6 bases at V and 3 bases at J, with 3 bases in the middle. CDR3 in amino acids: CASRSYNEQFF. CDR3 sequence (DNA): TGTGCCAGCAGGAGCTACAATGAGCAGTTCTTC.

The chain combines TRBV9 with TRBJ1-1, with D uncertain. The V gene lost 7 bases and the J gene lost 4 bases, with 14 bases spanning the gap. Germline values: CDR1 SGDLS, CDR2 YYNGEE. CDR3 size: 13 residues. CDR3 DNA: TGTGCCAGCGGGGAGTTGCGAACCACTGAAGCTTTCTTT. The encoded protein is CASGELRTTEAFF. Full variable domain (remainder filled in from reference TRBV9 and TRBJ1-1): DSGVTQTPKHLITATGQRVTLRCSPRSGDLSVYWYQQSLDQGLQFLIQYYNGEERAKGNILERFSAQQFPDLHSELNLSSLELGDSALYFCASGELRTTEAFFGQGTRLTVV.

The chain recombines TRBV11-2 with TRBJ2-2; 12 bases are shared with TRBD2. Unmatched junction bases numbered 9, after V lost 5 bases and J lost 5 bases. Germline values: CDR1 SGHAT, CDR2 FQNNGV. This CDR3 is 17 amino acids long. CDR3 bases: TGTGCCAGCAGCCCTGGACTAGCGGGGATGGGAACCGGGGAGCTGTTTTTT. It is translated as CASSPGLAGMGTGELFF. The full variable domain, completed using reference TRBV11-2 and TRBJ2-2, is EAGVAQSPRYKIIEKRQSVAFWCNPISGHATLYWYQQILGQGPKLLIQFQNNGVVDDSQLPKDRFSAERLKGVDSTLKIQPAKLEDSAVYLCASSPGLAGMGTGELFFGEGSRLTVL.